The rows below give T cell receptor beta chains drawn from one sample of a study. TCRdb re-called the 5' RACE reads through MiXCR, storing one row per CDR3 protein. Among approximately 60,000 distinct CDR3 sequences listed, roughly 30% were seen once. Sequenced sample: tumor-infiltrating memory CD4+ T cells sorted from the breast tumor. These receptors came from a female donor with breast cancer. Both conserved end residues are part of each CDR3. A D gene is named only where the DNA matches it firmly. Some rows have no size entry. The others give once, few or many, or a class for an expanded clone.

j_call: TRBJ2-1; v_call: TRBV9; d_call: .; clone_size: few; cdr3_nt: TGTGCCAGCAGCGCCCTTACCAGGGAGCCCTACAATGAGCAGTTCTTC; cdr3_aa: CASSALTREPYNEQFF
j_call: TRBJ2-2; v_call: TRBV6-5; d_call: .; clone_size: .; cdr3_nt: TGTACCAGCAGGGGCTCAGGAGGAAGGACCGGGGAGCTGTTTTTT; cdr3_aa: CTSRGSGGRTGELFF
j_call: TRBJ2-5; v_call: TRBV20-1; d_call: .; clone_size: .; cdr3_nt: TGCAGTGCTAGAGATCCACGGGGACAAGAGACCCAGTACTTC; cdr3_aa: CSARDPRGQETQYF
j_call: TRBJ2-3; v_call: TRBV10-3; d_call: .; clone_size: many; cdr3_nt: TGTGCCATCAGGATACTAGATACGCAGTATTTT; cdr3_aa: CAIRILDTQYF
j_call: TRBJ1-1; v_call: TRBV7-9; d_call: TRBD1; clone_size: few; cdr3_nt: TGTGCCAGCAGTCGAACCAGCACAGGGGGCACTGAAGCTTTCTTT; cdr3_aa: CASSRTSTGGTEAFF
j_call: TRBJ1-5; v_call: TRBV6-1; d_call: .; clone_size: .; cdr3_nt: TGTGCCACTAAACCTCGGACAGCCGATAGCAATCAGCCCCAGCATTTT; cdr3_aa: CATKPRTADSNQPQHF
j_call: TRBJ1-2; v_call: TRBV4-1; d_call: .; clone_size: .; cdr3_nt: TGCGCCAGCAGCCAAAACCCAGGGAACTATGGCTACACCTTC; cdr3_aa: CASSQNPGNYGYTF
j_call: TRBJ1-4; v_call: TRBV7-9; d_call: .; clone_size: few; cdr3_nt: TGTGCCAGCAGCTTATCGGGGTACGATGAAAAACTGTTTTTT; cdr3_aa: CASSLSGYDEKLFF
j_call: TRBJ2-1; v_call: TRBV7-9; d_call: .; clone_size: few; cdr3_nt: TGTGCCAGCAGCTTAGGGGCGGGTTCGGGGGTTGAGCAGTTCTTC; cdr3_aa: CASSLGAGSGVEQFF
j_call: TRBJ2-3; v_call: TRBV20-1; d_call: TRBD2; clone_size: few; cdr3_nt: TGCAGTGCTAACCTAGCGGGAGGTCGAGATACGCAGTATTTT; cdr3_aa: CSANLAGGRDTQYF